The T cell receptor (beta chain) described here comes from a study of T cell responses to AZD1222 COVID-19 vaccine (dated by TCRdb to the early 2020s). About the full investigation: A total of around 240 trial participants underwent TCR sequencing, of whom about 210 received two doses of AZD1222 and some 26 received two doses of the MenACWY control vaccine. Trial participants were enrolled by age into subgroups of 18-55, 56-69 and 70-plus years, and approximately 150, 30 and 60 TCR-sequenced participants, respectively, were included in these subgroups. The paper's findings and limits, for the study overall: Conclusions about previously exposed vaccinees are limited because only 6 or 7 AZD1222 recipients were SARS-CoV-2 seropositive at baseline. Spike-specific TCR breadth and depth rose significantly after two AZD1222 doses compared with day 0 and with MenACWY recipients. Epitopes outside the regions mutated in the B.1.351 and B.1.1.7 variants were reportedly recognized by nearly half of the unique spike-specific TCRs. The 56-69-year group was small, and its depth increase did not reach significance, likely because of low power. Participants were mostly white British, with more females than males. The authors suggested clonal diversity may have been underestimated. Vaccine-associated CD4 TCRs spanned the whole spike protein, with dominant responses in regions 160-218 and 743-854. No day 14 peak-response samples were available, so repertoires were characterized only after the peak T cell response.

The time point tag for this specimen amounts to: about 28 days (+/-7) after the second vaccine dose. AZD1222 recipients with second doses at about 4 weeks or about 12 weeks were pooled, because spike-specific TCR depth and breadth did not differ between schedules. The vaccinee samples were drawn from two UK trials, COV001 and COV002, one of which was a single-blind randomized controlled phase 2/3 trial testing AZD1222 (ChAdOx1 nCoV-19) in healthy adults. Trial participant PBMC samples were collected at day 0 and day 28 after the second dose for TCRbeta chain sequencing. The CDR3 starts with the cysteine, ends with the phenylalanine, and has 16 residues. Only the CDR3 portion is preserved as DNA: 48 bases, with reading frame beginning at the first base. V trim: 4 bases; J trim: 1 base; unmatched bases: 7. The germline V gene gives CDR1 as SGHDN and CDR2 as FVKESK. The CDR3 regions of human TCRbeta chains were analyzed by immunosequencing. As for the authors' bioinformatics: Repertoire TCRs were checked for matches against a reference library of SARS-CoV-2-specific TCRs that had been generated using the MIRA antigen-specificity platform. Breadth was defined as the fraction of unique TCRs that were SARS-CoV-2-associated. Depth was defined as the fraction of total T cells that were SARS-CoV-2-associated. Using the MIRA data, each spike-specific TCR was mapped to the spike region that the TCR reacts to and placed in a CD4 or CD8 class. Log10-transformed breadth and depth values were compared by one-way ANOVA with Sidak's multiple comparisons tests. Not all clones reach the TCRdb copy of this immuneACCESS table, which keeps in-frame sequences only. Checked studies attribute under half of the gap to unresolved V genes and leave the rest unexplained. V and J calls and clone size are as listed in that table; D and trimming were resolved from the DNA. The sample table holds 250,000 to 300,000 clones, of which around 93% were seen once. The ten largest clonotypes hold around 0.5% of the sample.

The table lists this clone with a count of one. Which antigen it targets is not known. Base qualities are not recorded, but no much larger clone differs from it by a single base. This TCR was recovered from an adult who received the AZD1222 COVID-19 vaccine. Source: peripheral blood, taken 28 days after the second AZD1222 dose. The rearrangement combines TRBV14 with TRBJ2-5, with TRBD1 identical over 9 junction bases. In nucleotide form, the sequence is TGTGCCAGCAGCCTCCTCGGGACAGGGACCCAAGAGACCCAGTACTTC. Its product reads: CASSLLGTGTQETQYF.